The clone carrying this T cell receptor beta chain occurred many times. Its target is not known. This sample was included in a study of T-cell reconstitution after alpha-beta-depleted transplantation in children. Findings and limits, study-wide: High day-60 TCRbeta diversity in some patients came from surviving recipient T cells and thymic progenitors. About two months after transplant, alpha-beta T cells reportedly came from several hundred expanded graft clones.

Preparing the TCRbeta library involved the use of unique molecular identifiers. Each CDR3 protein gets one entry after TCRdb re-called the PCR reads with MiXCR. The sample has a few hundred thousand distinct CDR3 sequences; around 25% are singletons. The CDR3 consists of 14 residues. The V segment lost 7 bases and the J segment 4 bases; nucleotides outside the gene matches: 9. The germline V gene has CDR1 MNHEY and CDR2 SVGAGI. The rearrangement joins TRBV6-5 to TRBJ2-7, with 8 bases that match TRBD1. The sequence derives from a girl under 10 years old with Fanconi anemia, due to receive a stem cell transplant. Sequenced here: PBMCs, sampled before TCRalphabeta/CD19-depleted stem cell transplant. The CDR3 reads CASTKGTGSYEQYF. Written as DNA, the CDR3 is TGTGCCAGCACTAAGGGGACAGGCTCTTACGAGCAGTACTTC.